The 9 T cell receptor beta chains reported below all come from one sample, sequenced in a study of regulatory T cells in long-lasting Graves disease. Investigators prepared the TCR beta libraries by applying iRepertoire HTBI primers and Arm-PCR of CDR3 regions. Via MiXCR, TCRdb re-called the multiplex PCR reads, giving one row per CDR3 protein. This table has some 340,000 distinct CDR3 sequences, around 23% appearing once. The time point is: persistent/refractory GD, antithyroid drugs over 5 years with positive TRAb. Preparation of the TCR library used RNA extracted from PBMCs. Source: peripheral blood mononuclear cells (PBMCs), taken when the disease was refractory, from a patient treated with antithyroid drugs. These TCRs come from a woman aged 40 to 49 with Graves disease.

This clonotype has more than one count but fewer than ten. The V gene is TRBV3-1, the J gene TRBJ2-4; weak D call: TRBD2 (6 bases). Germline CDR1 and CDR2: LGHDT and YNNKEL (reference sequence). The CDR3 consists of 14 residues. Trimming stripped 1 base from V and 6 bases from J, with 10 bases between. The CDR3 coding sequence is TGTGCCAGCAGCCAAGGGACTATCGGAAACATTCAGTACTTC. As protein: CASSQGTIGNIQYF. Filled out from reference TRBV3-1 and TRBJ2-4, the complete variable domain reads DTAVSQTPKYLVTQMGNDKSIKCEQNLGHDTMYWYKQDSKKFLKIMFSYNNKELIINETVPNRFSPKSPDKAHLNLHINSLELGDSAVYFCASSQGTIGNIQYFGAGTRLSVL.

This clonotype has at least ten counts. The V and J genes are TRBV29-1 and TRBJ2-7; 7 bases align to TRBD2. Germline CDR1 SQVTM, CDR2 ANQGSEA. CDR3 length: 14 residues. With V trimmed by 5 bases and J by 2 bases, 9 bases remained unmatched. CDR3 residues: CSVCLPSGPYEQYF. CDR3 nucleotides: TGCAGCGTTTGCCTCCCTAGCGGACCCTACGAGCAGTACTTC.

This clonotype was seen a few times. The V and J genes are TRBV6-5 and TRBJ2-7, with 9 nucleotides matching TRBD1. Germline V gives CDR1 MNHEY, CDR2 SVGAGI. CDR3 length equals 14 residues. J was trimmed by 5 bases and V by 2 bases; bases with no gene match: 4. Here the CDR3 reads CASSYGDRAHEQYF. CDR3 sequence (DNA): TGTGCCAGCAGTTACGGGGACAGGGCCCACGAGCAGTACTTC.

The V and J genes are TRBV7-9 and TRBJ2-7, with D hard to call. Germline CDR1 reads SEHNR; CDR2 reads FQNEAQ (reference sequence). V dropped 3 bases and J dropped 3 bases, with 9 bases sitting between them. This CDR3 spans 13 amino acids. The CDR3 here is CASSFSTYYEQYF. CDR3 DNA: TGTGCCAGCAGCTTTTCTACTTACTACGAGCAGTACTTC.

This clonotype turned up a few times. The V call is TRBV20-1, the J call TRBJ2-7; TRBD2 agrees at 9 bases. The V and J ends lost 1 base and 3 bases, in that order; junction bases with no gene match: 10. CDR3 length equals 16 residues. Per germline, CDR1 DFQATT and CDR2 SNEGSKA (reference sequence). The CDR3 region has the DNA TGCAGTGCTAGAGCCCTTCCCAGCGGGAGGATCTACGAGCAGTACTTC. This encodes CSARALPSGRIYEQYF.

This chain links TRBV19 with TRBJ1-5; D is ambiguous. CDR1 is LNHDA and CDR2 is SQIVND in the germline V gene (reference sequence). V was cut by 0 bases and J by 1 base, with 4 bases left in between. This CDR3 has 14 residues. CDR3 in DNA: TGTGCCAGTAGTATAGAGCAAAGCAATCAGCCCCAGCATTTT. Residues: CASSIEQSNQPQHF.

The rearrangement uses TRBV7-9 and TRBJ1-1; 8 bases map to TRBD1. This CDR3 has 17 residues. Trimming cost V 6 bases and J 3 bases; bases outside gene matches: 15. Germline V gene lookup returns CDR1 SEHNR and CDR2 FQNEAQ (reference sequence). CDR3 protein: CASRPTGGAITYTEAFF. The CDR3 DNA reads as TGTGCCAGCAGGCCTACAGGGGGAGCTATCACTTACACTGAAGCTTTCTTT.

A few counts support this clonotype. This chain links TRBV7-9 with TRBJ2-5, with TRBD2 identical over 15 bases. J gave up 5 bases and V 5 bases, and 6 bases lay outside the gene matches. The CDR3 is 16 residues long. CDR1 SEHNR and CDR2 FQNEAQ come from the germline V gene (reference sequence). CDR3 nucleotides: TGTGCCAGCAGCCCCGGACTAGCGGGAGGGCATGAGACCCAGTACTTC. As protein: CASSPGLAGGHETQYF.

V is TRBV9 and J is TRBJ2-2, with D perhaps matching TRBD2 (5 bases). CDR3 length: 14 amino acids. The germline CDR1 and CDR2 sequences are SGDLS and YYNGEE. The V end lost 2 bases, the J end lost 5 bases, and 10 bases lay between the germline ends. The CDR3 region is CASSVTSSTGELFF. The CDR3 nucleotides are TGTGCCAGCAGCGTCACTAGTTCTACCGGGGAGCTGTTTTTT.